Each of the 9 T cell receptor beta chains below was sequenced from the same sample in a study of CD8+ T cells in alopecia areata. The authors extracted RNA and reverse transcribed it into cDNA as the sequencing template. TCRdb keeps only in-frame clones here, not all; method: immunoSEQ multiplex PCR. The sample comprises about 190,000 clones, around 56% of which are singletons, and approximately 0.7% rests with the top ten. The treatment here: oral pan-JAK inhibitor, 5-10 mg twice daily. The starting material was CD4+ T cells sorted from blood, obtained at week 4, from a patient treated with tofacitinib. Receptors were obtained from a human donor with alopecia areata.

This chain joins TRBV18 and TRBJ2-7; 7 bases fit TRBD2. The CDR3 has 16 amino acids. CDR1 and CDR2 from the germline V gene are KGHSH and LQKENI. The ends lost 0 bases at V and 7 bases at J; junction bases unmatched: 12. CDR3 nucleotide sequence: TGTGCCAGCTCACCACCGGGAGGGCCATCCCTGGGGGAGCAGTACTTC. Protein: CASSPPGGPSLGEQYF. Full variable domain (missing parts from reference TRBV18 and TRBJ2-7): NAGVMQNPRHLVRRRGQEARLRCSPMKGHSHVYWYRQLPEEGLKFMVYLQKENIIDESGMPKERFSAEFPKEGPSILRIQQVVRGDSAAYFCASSPPGGPSLGEQYFGPGTRLTVT.

The V gene is TRBV4-1, the J gene TRBJ2-7; tentatively, D is TRBD1 (6 bases). The CDR3 has 20 amino acids. The germline V and J ends were trimmed by 0 bases and 3 bases, with 27 bases remaining between them. CDR1 MGHRA and CDR2 YSYEKL come from the germline V gene. The CDR3 spells CASSQEGGKRGYRDLYEQYF. The CDR3 bases are TGCGCCAGCAGCCAAGAAGGTGGTAAGAGAGGATACAGGGATCTCTACGAGCAGTACTTC.

The chain recombines TRBV19 with TRBJ2-5; no definite D call. The CDR3 is made up of 13 amino acids. V was shortened by 7 bases and J by 0 bases, with 9 bases between the two germline ends. Germline V CDR1 and CDR2: LNHDA, SQIVND (reference sequence). CDR3: CASKPQYQETQYF. The CDR3 bases are TGTGCCAGTAAACCTCAGTACCAAGAGACCCAGTACTTC. Complete variable domain (other parts from reference TRBV19 and TRBJ2-5): DGGITQSPKYLFRKEGQNVTLSCEQNLNHDAMYWYRQDPGQGLRLIYYSQIVNDFQKGDIAEGYSVSREKKESFPLTVTSAQKNPTAFYLCASKPQYQETQYFGPGTRLLVL.

The chain recombines TRBV29-1 with TRBJ1-1; D is perhaps TRBD1 (5 bases). V was shortened by 3 bases and J by 3 bases, with 11 bases between the two germline ends. CDR3 length: 13 residues. The germline gives CDR1 SQVTM, CDR2 ANQGSEA. The CDR3 sequence is CSVERGRDTEAFF. The CDR3 nucleotides are TGCAGCGTTGAGCGGGGGAGGGACACTGAAGCTTTCTTT.

The chain uses TRBV2 and TRBJ1-2; D remains unclear. The CDR3 is made up of 14 amino acids. Germline V gene sequence: CDR1 SNHLY, CDR2 FYNNEI. V dropped 3 bases and J dropped 2 bases, with 10 bases sitting between them. In nucleotides, the CDR3 is TGTGCCAGCAGTGACTCGGGAGTAAACTATGGCTACACCTTC. It translates to CASSDSGVNYGYTF.

The chain combines TRBV30 with TRBJ2-2, with 9 bases that match TRBD2. The germline gives CDR1 GTSNPN, CDR2 SVGIG (reference sequence). V was clipped by 0 bases and J by 3 bases; unmatched bases: 11. This CDR3 is 18 amino acids long. The CDR3 DNA is TGTGCCTGGAGTGTCGGACTAGCGAAGTACTGGTACACCGGGGAGCTGTTTTTT. Protein: CAWSVGLAKYWYTGELFF.

The J gene is TRBJ2-4, the V gene TRBV29-1; perhaps TRBD2 as D (5 bases). The CDR3 is 13 residues long. Trimming removed 7 bases from V and 4 bases from J, with 14 bases in between. The germline V gene encodes CDR1 SQVTM and CDR2 ANQGSEA. The CDR3 reads CSDPRTEKNIQYF. CDR3 sequence (DNA): TGCAGCGATCCCAGGACTGAAAAAAACATTCAGTACTTC.

The chain links TRBV29-1 to TRBJ1-1; D is undetermined. This CDR3 region has 13 residues. Germline assignment: CDR1 SQVTM and CDR2 ANQGSEA. V was pared by 1 base and J by 1 base, with 7 bases between. The CDR3 DNA sequence: TGCAGCGTTGAAGTTGGATCGAACACTGAAGCTTTCTTT. Translated: CSVEVGSNTEAFF.

The V call is TRBV30, the J call TRBJ1-2; the D gene is possibly TRBD1 (5 bases). This CDR3 spans 13 amino acids. Deletions cut 1 base from V and 6 bases from J, with 12 bases between. From germline, CDR1 is GTSNPN and CDR2 SVGIG (reference sequence). The CDR3 protein is CAWSARGSNGYTF. For the CDR3, the DNA is TGTGCCTGGAGTGCTAGGGGATCTAATGGCTACACCTTC.